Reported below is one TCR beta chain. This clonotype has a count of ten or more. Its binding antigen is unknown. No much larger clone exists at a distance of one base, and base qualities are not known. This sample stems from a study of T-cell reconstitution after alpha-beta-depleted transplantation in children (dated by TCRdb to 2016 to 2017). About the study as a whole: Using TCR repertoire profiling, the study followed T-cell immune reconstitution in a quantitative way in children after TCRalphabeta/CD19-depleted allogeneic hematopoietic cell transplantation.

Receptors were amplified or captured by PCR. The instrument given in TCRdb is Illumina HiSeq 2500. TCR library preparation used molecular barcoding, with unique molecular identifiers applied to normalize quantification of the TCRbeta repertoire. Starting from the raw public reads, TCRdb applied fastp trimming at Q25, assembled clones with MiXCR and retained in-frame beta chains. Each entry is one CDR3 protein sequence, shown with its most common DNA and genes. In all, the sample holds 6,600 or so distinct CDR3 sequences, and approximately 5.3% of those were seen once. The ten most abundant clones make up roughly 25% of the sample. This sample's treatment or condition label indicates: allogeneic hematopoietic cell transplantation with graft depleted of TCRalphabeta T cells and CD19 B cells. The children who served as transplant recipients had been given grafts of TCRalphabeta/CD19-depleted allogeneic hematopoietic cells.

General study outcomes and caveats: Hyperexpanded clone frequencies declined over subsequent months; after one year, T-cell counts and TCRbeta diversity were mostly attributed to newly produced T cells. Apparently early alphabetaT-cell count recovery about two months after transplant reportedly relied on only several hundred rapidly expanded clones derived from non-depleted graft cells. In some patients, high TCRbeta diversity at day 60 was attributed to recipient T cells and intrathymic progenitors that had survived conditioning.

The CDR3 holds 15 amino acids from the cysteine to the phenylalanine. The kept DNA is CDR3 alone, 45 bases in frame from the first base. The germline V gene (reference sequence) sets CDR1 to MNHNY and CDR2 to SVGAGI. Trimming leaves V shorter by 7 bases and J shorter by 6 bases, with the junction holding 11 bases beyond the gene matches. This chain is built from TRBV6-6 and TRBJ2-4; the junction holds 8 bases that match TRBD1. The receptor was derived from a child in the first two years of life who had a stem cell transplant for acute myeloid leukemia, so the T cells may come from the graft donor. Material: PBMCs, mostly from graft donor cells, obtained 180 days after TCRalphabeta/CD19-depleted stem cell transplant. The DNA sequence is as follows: TGTGCCAGCAAAGACGGCAGGGGGCTTGGAAACATTCAGTACTTC. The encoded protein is CASKDGRGLGNIQYF.